The next 12 T cell receptor beta chains were all read from a single sample in a study of CD4 T cells in relation to SARS-CoV-2 and coronaviruses. The unexposed donors gave CD4+ T cells in 2011-2018, prior to COVID-19. The cells were cultured for about 10 days before CD4+ T cells were isolated. Their recognized antigens are unknown. Data came from immunoSEQ multiplex PCR; TCRdb stores just in-frame clones and leaves some out. The sample has about 21,000 clones, around 72% seen once. The sequenced sample was CD4+ T cells from PBMCs, cultured in vitro. The receptors come from a human donor in good health.

The rearrangement uses TRBV6-1 and TRBJ1-1; possible D gene TRBD1, 6 bases. Germline CDR1 reads MNHNS; CDR2 reads SASEGT. This CDR3 is 12 amino acids long. Trimming left V 3 bases short and J 7 bases short, with 9 bases between. The CDR3 bases are TGTGCCAGCAGTGACCGGACAGATGAAGCTTTCTTT. Its protein product is CASSDRTDEAFF.

This clone was picked up one time. V gene TRBV24-1 combines with J gene TRBJ1-4, with D maybe TRBD1 (5 bases). The CDR3 is made up of 14 amino acids. Germline-derived CDR1 and CDR2 are KGHDR and SFDVKD. Trimming removed 4 bases at V and 7 bases at J, with 12 bases between. CDR3 in amino acids: CATSDPGTGEKLFF. The CDR3 DNA reads as TGTGCCACCAGTGACCCCGGGACGGGTGAAAAACTGTTTTTT.

V is TRBV5-1 and J is TRBJ2-2; perhaps TRBD1 as D (6 bases). In germline, CDR1 is SGHRS, CDR2 YFSETQ. The V gene lost 0 bases and the J gene lost 4 bases, with 13 bases spanning the gap. CDR3 length: 16 residues. CDR3 amino acids: CASSLESGVSTGELFF. The CDR3, as DNA: TGCGCCAGCAGCTTGGAATCAGGGGTTAGCACCGGGGAGCTGTTTTTT.

This chain links TRBV15 with TRBJ2-7; no clear D. Trimming pared 0 bases from V and 2 bases from J, leaving 11 bases between. The CDR3 contains 15 residues. Germline CDR1 and CDR2: LNHNV and YYDKDF (reference sequence). The CDR3 DNA sequence: TGTGCCACCAGCAGAGACAGGCCGATGCCCTACGAGCAGTACTTC. Its translation is CATSRDRPMPYEQYF. Based on the CDR3 plus reference TRBV15 and TRBJ2-7, the full variable domain is DAMVIQNPRYQVTQFGKPVTLSCSQTLNHNVMYWYQQKSSQAPKLLFHYYDKDFNNEADTPDNFQSRRPNTSFCFLDIRSPGLGDTAMYLCATSRDRPMPYEQYFGPGTRLTVT.

The rearrangement joins TRBV5-6 to TRBJ2-1, with D perhaps given as TRBD1 or TRBD2 (5 bases each). There are 14 residues in the CDR3. V was shortened by 4 bases and J by 5 bases, with 13 bases between the two germline ends. CDR1 is SGHDT, CDR2 YYEEEE, per germline. DNA for the CDR3: TGTGCCAGCAGCCCCCGGGACGGCGACAATGAGCAGTTCTTC. This codes for CASSPRDGDNEQFF. Filled out from reference TRBV5-6 and TRBJ2-1, the complete variable domain reads DAGVTQSPTHLIKTRGQQVTLRCSPKSGHDTVSWYQQALGQGPQFIFQYYEEEERQRGNFPDRFSGHQFPNYSSELNVNALLLGDSALYLCASSPRDGDNEQFFGPGTRLTVL.

V is TRBV3-1 (or the pseudogene TRBV3-2) and J is TRBJ2-3, with 9 bases matching TRBD2. V lost 4 bases, J lost 2 bases, and 4 bases stayed unmatched. Germline-derived CDR1 and CDR2 are LGHDT and YNNKEL (reference sequence). The CDR3 is 15 residues long. The CDR3 here is CASSLGTSFTDTQYF. In DNA form, the CDR3 reads TGTGCCAGCAGCCTTGGGACTAGCTTCACAGATACGCAGTATTTT.

The chain carries TRBV18 and TRBJ2-7; D is possibly TRBD2 (5 bases). V was cut by 6 bases and J by 5 bases, with 14 bases left in between. CDR1 and CDR2 (germline): KGHSH, LQKENI. This CDR3 is 13 amino acids long. The CDR3 sequence is CASSVGSLDEQYF. The CDR3, as DNA: TGTGCCAGCTCCGTGGGGAGCCTGGACGAGCAGTACTTC.

Only a few counts were recorded for this clone. This rearrangement joins TRBV5-4 to TRBJ2-3; 12 positions agree with TRBD2. CDR1 SGHNT and CDR2 YYREEE come from the germline V gene (reference sequence). V trimming: 5 bases; J trimming: 6 bases; junction bases outside the gene matches: 7. The CDR3 spans 15 residues. The CDR3 sequence: CASRSGTSGYDTQYF. Here the CDR3 DNA reads TGTGCCAGCAGGTCCGGGACTAGCGGGTACGATACGCAGTATTTT.

J is TRBJ1-3 and V is TRBV19; D is unclear. The V end lost 3 bases, the J end lost 0 bases, and 9 bases lay between the germline ends. CDR1 LNHDA and CDR2 SQIVND come from the germline V gene (reference sequence). The CDR3 runs to 15 residues. CDR3 amino acids: CASSIGPTSGNTIYF. CDR3 sequence (DNA): TGTGCCAGTAGTATTGGGCCGACCTCTGGAAACACCATATATTTT.

V usage is TRBV12-5 and J usage is TRBJ1-5; 9 bases align to TRBD1. The CDR3 is 15 residues long. V shed 1 base and J 3 bases; nucleotides not matched to a gene: 1. Germline V gene sequence: CDR1 LGHNT, CDR2 FRNRAP. DNA for the CDR3: TGTGCTAGTGGTTTGGGACAGGGGGACAATCAGCCCCAGCATTTT. This translates into CASGLGQGDNQPQHF.

The chain couples TRBV14 to TRBJ2-3; a weak D match, TRBD2 (6 bases). The germline V and J ends were trimmed by 1 base and 0 bases, with 11 bases remaining between them. Germline CDR1 SGHDN, CDR2 FVKESK. The CDR3 loop spans 16 amino acids. DNA for the CDR3: TGTGCCAGCAGCCAAGGGGCTAGCGTAAGCACAGATACGCAGTATTTT. The encoded protein is CASSQGASVSTDTQYF.

As DNA, the CDR3 is TGCGCCAGCAGCTTGAGAGGACTAGCGGGAGTGACAGATACGCAGTATTTT. Translating gives CASSLRGLAGVTDTQYF. The chain has TRBV5-1 and TRBJ2-3; 13 nucleotides align to TRBD2. The germline CDR1 and CDR2 sequences are SGHRS and YFSETQ. The CDR3 has 17 amino acids. With V trimmed by 1 base and J by 3 bases, 5 bases remained unmatched.